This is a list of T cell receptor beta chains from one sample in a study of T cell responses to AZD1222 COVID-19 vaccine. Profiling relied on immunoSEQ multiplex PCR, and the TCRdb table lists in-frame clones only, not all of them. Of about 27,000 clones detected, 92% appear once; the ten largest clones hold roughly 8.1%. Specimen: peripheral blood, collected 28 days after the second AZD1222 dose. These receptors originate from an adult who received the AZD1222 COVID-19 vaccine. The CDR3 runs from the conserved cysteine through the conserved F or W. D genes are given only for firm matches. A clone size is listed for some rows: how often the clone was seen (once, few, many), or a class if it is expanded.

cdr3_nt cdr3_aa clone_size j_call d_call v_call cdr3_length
TGTGCCAGCTCACCTAATGATCAGCCCCAGCATTTT CASSPNDQPQHF NA TRBJ1-5 NA TRBV18 12
TGTGCCAGCGGAGGGGACAGGGGCACTGAAGCTTTCTTT CASGGDRGTEAFF NA TRBJ1-1 TRBD1 TRBV2 13
TGTGCCAGCAGCAAGCAGACTGAAGCTTTCTTT CASSKQTEAFF once TRBJ1-1 NA TRBV5-6 11
TGTGCCAGCAGCCTCCCGGACAGGGCGGGCACCGGGGAGCTGTTTTTT CASSLPDRAGTGELFF NA TRBJ2-2 TRBD1 TRBV5-4 16
TGCGCCAGCAGCTTGGAGGTAGGGACTAGCGGGAGGAATGAGCAGTTCTTC CASSLEVGTSGRNEQFF NA TRBJ2-1 TRBD2 TRBV5-1 17
TGTGCCAGCAGCTTTTATTTTAGCGGGAGGAGGGCAGATACGCAGTATTTT CASSFYFSGRRADTQYF NA TRBJ2-3 TRBD2 TRBV7-2 17
TGTGCCAGCAGCCCGCGACCGGGACTAGCGACCGACACAGATACGCAGTATTTT CASSPRPGLATDTDTQYF NA TRBJ2-3 TRBD2 TRBV3-1/TRBV3-2 18
TGTGCCAGCAGCAGATCCGGGACTACCTGGGAGACCCAGTACTTC CASSRSGTTWETQYF NA TRBJ2-5 TRBD2 TRBV7-3 15
TGTGCCAGCTCACCAGCACAGGGAGCGGGTGAGCAGTACTTC CASSPAQGAGEQYF NA TRBJ2-7 NA TRBV18 14
TGTGCCAGTAGCCACACCATTCCGGGACAGGCCCTCTCTGGAAACACCATATATTTT CASSHTIPGQALSGNTIYF once TRBJ1-3 TRBD1 TRBV19 19
TGTGCCAGCAGCTTCAACAGCAACACCGGGGAGCTGTTTTTT CASSFNSNTGELFF NA TRBJ2-2 NA TRBV11-3 14
TGTGCCAGCAGCCCAGGGTATTCGGACGGAAACACCATATATTTT CASSPGYSDGNTIYF NA TRBJ1-3 NA TRBV11-3 15
TGTGCCAGCAGTTTAGGCGACTGGGCAGCCTACGAGCAGTACTTC CASSLGDWAAYEQYF NA TRBJ2-7 NA TRBV28 15
TGCAGCGTTGGCGGAAGGTCCTACAATGAGCAGTTCTTC CSVGGRSYNEQFF NA TRBJ2-1 NA TRBV29-1 13
TGTGCCAGCAGCTTGGACCCAGGACAGGGTCTGACTGAAGCTTTCTTT CASSLDPGQGLTEAFF few TRBJ1-1 TRBD1 TRBV9 16
TGTGCCAGCTCACCGGAGACGAAGGGGACGAACACCGGGGAGCTGTTTTTT CASSPETKGTNTGELFF once TRBJ2-2 NA TRBV18 17
TGTGCCAGCAGCCGGGAGACCTGGTCTAGTTCACCCCTCCACTTT CASSRETWSSSPLHF NA TRBJ1-6 NA TRBV6-5 15